This T cell receptor (beta chain) comes out of a study of blood T cell repertoires in COVID-19. Study-level background: Spain, Italy and the United States supplied samples that represented acute and convalescent COVID-19. The cDNA or gDNA used as material had been derived from T cells, B-cell-depleted T cells, or PBMCs.

This clone came up once. Looked up from germline, CDR1 is SNHLY and CDR2 is FYNNEI. The CDR3 is 14 amino acids. The ends were cut back, 3 bases at V and 1 base at J, with 9 bases in the middle. How the authors handled the data: Reference gene primer amplification gave estimated nucleated cell counts. Measured with immunoSEQ multiplex PCR; TCRdb has only the in-frame clones, and not every one. The DNA was the basis for D and trimming; V, J and clone size are from that table. The table lists about 280,000 clones, around 89% of them singletons, with approximately 4.2% in the top ten. Specimen: peripheral blood. The rearrangement links TRBV2 to TRBJ1-1, with a weak D call TRBD1 (5 bases). The sequence was collected from a man aged 35 to 55 with acute or convalescent COVID-19. CDR3 sequence: CASSEGGSNTEAFF. The CDR3 bases are TGTGCCAGCAGTGAGGGGGGGTCGAACACTGAAGCTTTCTTT.